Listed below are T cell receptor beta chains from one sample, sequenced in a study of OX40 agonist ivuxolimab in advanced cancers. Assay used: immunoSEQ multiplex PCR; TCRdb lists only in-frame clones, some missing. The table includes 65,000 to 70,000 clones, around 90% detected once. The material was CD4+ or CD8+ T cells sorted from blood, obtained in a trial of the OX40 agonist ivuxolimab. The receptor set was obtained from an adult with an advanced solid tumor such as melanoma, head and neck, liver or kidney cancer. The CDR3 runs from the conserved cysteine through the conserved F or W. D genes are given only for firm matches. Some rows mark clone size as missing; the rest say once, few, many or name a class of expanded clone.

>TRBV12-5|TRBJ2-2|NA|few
CASGLVSGPTGELFF
TGTGCTAGTGGTTTGGTTTCAGGACCCACCGGGGAGCTGTTTTTT
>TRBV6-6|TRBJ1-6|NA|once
CASSQRQGNSPLHF
TGTGCCAGCAGCCAACGGCAGGGGAATTCACCCCTCCACTTT
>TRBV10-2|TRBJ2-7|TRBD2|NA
CASVPFLAGGPYEQYF
TGCGCCAGCGTGCCTTTCCTAGCGGGGGGGCCCTACGAGCAGTACTTC
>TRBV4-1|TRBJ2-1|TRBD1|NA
CASSLGDRNNEQFF
TGCGCCAGCAGCCTGGGGGACAGGAACAATGAGCAGTTCTTC
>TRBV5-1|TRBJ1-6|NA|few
CASSLAGLDNSPLHF
TGCGCCAGCAGCTTGGCGGGGTTGGATAATTCACCCCTCCACTTT
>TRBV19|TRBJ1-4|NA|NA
CASSPSLGSGYLFF
TGTGCCAGTAGTCCGTCCTTGGGGAGTGGATATCTGTTTTTT
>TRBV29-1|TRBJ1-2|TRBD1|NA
CSAQTGGDYGYTF
TGCAGCGCCCAGACAGGGGGGGACTATGGCTACACCTTC
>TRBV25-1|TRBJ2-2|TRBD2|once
CASSAGLAGMNTGELFF
TGTGCCAGCAGTGCAGGACTAGCGGGGATGAACACCGGGGAGCTGTTTTTT
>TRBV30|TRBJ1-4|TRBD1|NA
CAWNRGKDEKLFF
TGTGCCTGGAACAGGGGAAAGGATGAAAAACTGTTTTTT
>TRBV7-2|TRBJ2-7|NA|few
CASSHGGEQYF
TGTGCCAGCAGCCACGGGGGCGAGCAGTACTTC
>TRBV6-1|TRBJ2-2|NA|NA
CASSTRSTTGELFF
TGTGCCAGCAGTACTCGGTCCACCACCGGGGAGCTGTTTTTT
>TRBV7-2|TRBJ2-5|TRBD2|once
CASTQSLGLAGVQETQYF
TGTGCCAGCACCCAAAGTTTGGGTCTAGCGGGGGTTCAAGAGACCCAGTACTTC
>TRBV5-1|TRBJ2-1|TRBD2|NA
CASSSGTSGKSSYNEQFF
TGCGCCAGCAGCTCCGGGACTAGCGGGAAAAGCTCCTACAATGAGCAGTTCTTC
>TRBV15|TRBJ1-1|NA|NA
CATSRIGNEAFF
TGTGCCACCAGCAGAATAGGAAATGAAGCTTTCTTT